The sequence of this T cell receptor beta chain was determined in a study of blood T cell repertoires in COVID-19. Study details: The origin of the acute and convalescent COVID-19 samples was the United States, Italy and Spain. The cDNA or gDNA used as material had been derived from T cells, B-cell-depleted T cells, or PBMCs.

Authors' methods: For nucleated cells, counts were estimated from reference gene primer amplification. Produced via immunoSEQ multiplex PCR; TCRdb's table is partial and in-frame only. From that table come the V and J calls and clone size; the DNA was used to work out D and trimming. Of 20,000 to 25,000 clones in the sample, under 90% were seen once. The CDR3 runs to 13 residues. V was shortened by 5 bases and J by 6 bases, with 15 bases between the two germline ends. The V gene's germline CDR1 is SGHRS and CDR2 YFSETQ. The gene calls are TRBV5-1 and TRBJ2-7; perhaps TRBD2 as D (5 bases). Sequenced: peripheral blood. This clonotype was obtained from a woman aged 70-85 years with active COVID-19. The CDR3 region is CASSGSTLGEQYF. Written as DNA, the CDR3 is TGCGCCAGCAGTGGGAGTACCTTGGGCGAGCAGTACTTC.